This is a list of T cell receptor beta chains from one sample in a study of cytomegalovirus exposure and HLA in healthy donors. Here immunoSEQ multiplex PCR was the method, and the copy in TCRdb shows in-frame clones only, minus some. This table has 90,000 to 110,000 clones, about 86% appearing once. The sequenced sample was PBMCs. The receptors shown here come from a woman aged 25 to 45 in good health and CMV-seronegative. Each CDR3 is given with its conserved first and last residue. A D gene is named only where the DNA matches it firmly. Part of the rows lack a size; the others show once, few, many or a class for expanded clones.

14	TRBJ2-1	TRBV12-5	NA	NA	CASRGPPPTNEQFF	TGTGCTAGTAGGGGCCCTCCCCCTACAAATGAGCAGTTCTTC
17	TRBJ2-3	TRBV5-4	TRBD2	NA	CASSADLLAGGTDTQYF	TGTGCCAGCAGCGCCGACCTACTAGCGGGAGGGACAGATACGCAGTATTTT
14	TRBJ2-1	TRBV4-1	NA	NA	CASSPFTKHNEQFF	TGCGCCAGCAGCCCCTTTACTAAACACAATGAGCAGTTCTTC
17	TRBJ1-3	TRBV5-1	NA	NA	CASSLVRLGEDGNTIYF	TGCGCCAGCAGCTTGGTTAGGTTAGGGGAGGATGGAAACACCATATATTTT
21	TRBJ1-5	TRBV7-8	TRBD1	NA	CASSSSTGGDLIREGRGPQHF	TGTGCCAGCAGCTCCTCGACAGGGGGGGATCTAATCAGAGAGGGAAGAGGGCCCCAGCATTTT
15	TRBJ1-1	TRBV19	NA	NA	CASSVTPDTSTEAFF	TGTGCCAGTAGTGTGACGCCGGACACAAGCACTGAAGCTTTCTTT
19	TRBJ2-7	TRBV21-1	NA	few	CASTRGDPGMGGQPYEQYF	TGTGCCAGCACCCGCGGGGATCCGGGTATGGGCGGACAACCCTACGAGCAGTACTTC
17	TRBJ2-2	TRBV28	NA	NA	CASSPPGLLEDTGELFF	TGTGCCAGCAGTCCCCCAGGACTTCTCGAGGACACCGGGGAGCTGTTTTTT
16	TRBJ2-3	TRBV7-2	TRBD2	NA	CASSPLAGGPVDTQYF	TGTGCCAGCAGCCCACTAGCGGGAGGGCCGGTAGATACGCAGTATTTT
14	TRBJ2-2	TRBV19	NA	NA	CASSVQGVTGELFF	TGTGCCAGTAGTGTACAGGGAGTCACCGGGGAGCTGTTTTTT
15	TRBJ2-4	TRBV28	NA	NA	CASRLTGLAKNIQYF	TGTGCCAGCAGACTAACTGGGTTAGCCAAAAACATTCAGTACTTC
16	TRBJ1-3	TRBV11-1	NA	NA	CASSLTGRHSGNTIYF	TGTGCCAGCAGCTTAACAGGACGCCACTCTGGAAACACCATATATTTT
12	TRBJ1-1	TRBV19	NA	once	CASRQGSTEAFF	TGTGCCAGTAGGCAGGGAAGTACTGAAGCTTTCTTT
17	TRBJ1-2	TRBV5-1	TRBD1	NA	CASSLAGGTGGAYGYTF	TGCGCCAGCAGCTTGGCCGGCGGGACAGGGGGCGCCTATGGCTACACCTTC
17	TRBJ2-7	TRBV19	TRBD2	NA	CASSIVWLAGLMGEQYF	TGTGCCAGTAGTATTGTCTGGCTAGCGGGATTAATGGGTGAGCAGTACTTC
15	TRBJ2-3	TRBV14	NA	NA	CASSQGRLSTDTQYF	TGTGCCAGCAGCCAAGGGCGGCTTAGCACAGATACGCAGTATTTT
16	TRBJ2-7	TRBV5-1	TRBD2	NA	CASSVKTTSGMGEQYF	TGCGCCAGCAGCGTGAAGACTACTAGCGGGATGGGCGAGCAGTACTTC
16	TRBJ1-3	TRBV2	TRBD1	NA	CASSGGQGLAGNTIYF	TGTGCCAGCAGTGGGGGACAGGGACTAGCTGGAAACACCATATATTTT
11	TRBJ2-1	TRBV27	NA	NA	CASSLRGEQFF	TGTGCCAGCAGTTTACGGGGTGAGCAGTTCTTC
15	TRBJ2-2	TRBV5-1	NA	NA	CASSLAGANTGELFF	TGCGCCAGCAGCTTGGCAGGGGCCAACACCGGGGAGCTGTTTTTT
13	TRBJ2-7	TRBV25-1	NA	NA	CASSVGAAVEQYF	TGTGCCAGCAGTGTAGGGGCGGCCGTCGAGCAGTACTTC
16	TRBJ2-2	TRBV5-1	TRBD2	NA	CASSGGLAAATGGLFF	TGCGCCAGCAGCGGGGGACTAGCGGCCGCCACCGGGGGGCTGTTTTTT
15	TRBJ2-7	TRBV27	TRBD1	NA	CASRRTDRGSDEQYF	TGTGCCAGCAGACGTACGGACAGGGGGTCCGACGAGCAGTACTTC
15	TRBJ2-2	TRBV4-3	NA	few	CASSQEAGAIGELFF	TGCGCCAGCAGCCAAGAGGCGGGGGCGATCGGGGAGCTGTTTTTT
16	TRBJ2-1	TRBV27	TRBD1	NA	CASSSRDRLSYNEQFF	TGTGCCAGCAGTTCCCGGGACAGGCTCTCCTACAATGAGCAGTTCTTC
11	TRBJ1-3	TRBV29-1	NA	NA	CSVELRNTIYF	TGCAGCGTTGAACTTCGAAACACCATATATTTT
14	TRBJ2-5	TRBV12-5	NA	once	CASGPGHTQETQYF	TGTGCTAGTGGTCCAGGACACACCCAAGAGACCCAGTACTTC
14	TRBJ2-7	TRBV7-9	TRBD1	NA	CASSFGTGSYEQYF	TGTGCCAGCAGCTTCGGGACAGGGTCGTACGAGCAGTACTTC
17	TRBJ2-1	TRBV9	TRBD2	NA	CASSVGAGTTGKNEQFF	TGTGCCAGCAGCGTAGGGGCCGGGACTACGGGAAAGAATGAGCAGTTCTTC
16	TRBJ2-7	TRBV6-5	TRBD2	NA	CASSYRLAGATYEQYF	TGTGCCAGCAGTTACAGGCTAGCGGGAGCCACCTACGAGCAGTACTTC
14	TRBJ2-2	TRBV7-3	NA	NA	CASSLRANTGELFF	TGTGCCAGCAGCTTAAGAGCTAACACCGGGGAGCTGTTTTTT
15	TRBJ2-1	TRBV7-2	NA	NA	CASSLWNGGYNEQFF	TGTGCCAGCAGCTTATGGAACGGGGGTTACAATGAGCAGTTCTTC
13	TRBJ1-5	TRBV15	NA	few	CATSERSDQPQHF	TGTGCCACCAGCGAGAGAAGCGATCAGCCCCAGCATTTT
17	TRBJ2-5	TRBV4-2	TRBD2	NA	CASSLNGGLADQETQYF	TGTGCCAGCAGCCTAAACGGGGGTCTAGCGGATCAAGAGACCCAGTACTTC
14	TRBJ2-7	TRBV15	TRBD1	few	CATSRLGTGKEQYF	TGTGCCACCAGCAGATTAGGGACAGGGAAGGAGCAGTACTTC
15	TRBJ2-7	TRBV19	NA	NA	CASSIFASLEGEQYF	TGTGCCAGTAGTATCTTTGCGAGTCTGGAGGGCGAGCAGTACTTC
14	TRBJ2-7	TRBV7-9	TRBD2	few	CASSTTSGPYEQYF	TGTGCCAGCAGCACGACTAGCGGCCCCTACGAGCAGTACTTC
15	TRBJ2-3	TRBV4-3	TRBD1	NA	CASSQKQGHTDTQYF	TGCGCCAGCAGCCAAAAACAGGGGCACACAGATACGCAGTATTTT
19	TRBJ2-1	TRBV4-3	TRBD2	NA	CASSQETGGPRFAYNEQFF	TGCGCCAGCAGCCAAGAAACGGGAGGCCCCAGATTTGCCTACAATGAGCAGTTCTTC
13	TRBJ1-1	TRBV29-1	NA	NA	CSVDRGPNTEAFF	TGCAGCGTTGATAGGGGCCCGAACACTGAAGCTTTCTTT
14	TRBJ2-7	TRBV5-8	NA	NA	CASSKETGWDEQYF	TGTGCCAGCAGCAAAGAGACGGGTTGGGACGAGCAGTACTTC
14	TRBJ1-2	TRBV5-6	TRBD1	NA	CASSYDRGNYGYTF	TGTGCCAGCAGCTATGACAGGGGTAACTATGGCTACACCTTC
16	TRBJ1-2	TRBV9	NA	once	CASSPLVLDGNYGYTF	TGTGCCAGCAGCCCTCTCGTTCTCGACGGGAACTATGGCTACACCTTC
12	TRBJ2-1	TRBV27	NA	NA	CASSLSSREQFF	TGTGCCAGCAGTTTATCTAGCCGAGAGCAGTTCTTC
14	TRBJ2-1	TRBV9	TRBD2	NA	CASSVTSGSHEQFF	TGTGCCAGCAGCGTTACTAGCGGGAGTCATGAGCAGTTCTTC
12	TRBJ2-7	TRBV6-6	NA	once	CASSNRDYEQYF	TGTGCCAGCAGCAACAGGGATTACGAGCAGTACTTC
14	TRBJ1-3	TRBV7-9	TRBD1	NA	CASSSDRGGNTIYF	TGTGCCAGCAGCTCAGACAGGGGTGGGAACACCATATATTTT
14	TRBJ1-3	TRBV28	TRBD1	few	CASSLQGAGNTIYF	TGTGCCAGCAGTTTGCAGGGGGCTGGAAACACCATATATTTT
15	TRBJ2-5	TRBV6-5	TRBD2	NA	CASIPLGGNQETQYF	TGTGCCAGCATCCCCCTGGGGGGGAACCAAGAGACCCAGTACTTC
14	TRBJ2-5	TRBV23-1	TRBD1	NA	CAIDRVLFQETQYF	TGCGCGATCGACAGGGTGCTCTTCCAAGAGACCCAGTACTTC
14	TRBJ1-2	TRBV28	TRBD1	NA	CASSNYRGTYGYTF	TGTGCCAGCAGTAACTACAGGGGGACCTATGGCTACACCTTC
15	TRBJ2-6	TRBV5-4	NA	NA	CASSFRVSGANVLTF	TGTGCCAGCAGCTTCAGGGTCTCTGGGGCCAACGTCCTGACTTTC
13	TRBJ2-1	TRBV7-9	NA	NA	CASSLELYNEQFF	TGTGCCAGCAGCTTGGAGCTCTACAATGAGCAGTTCTTC